The present T cell receptor beta chain was sequenced within a study of blood T cell repertoires in COVID-19. The CDR3 extends over 15 amino acids. V was cut by 2 bases and J by 1 base, with 8 bases left in between. Per germline, CDR1 MNHEY and CDR2 SVGAGI. This clone was picked up a small number of times. The data were produced by immunoSEQ multiplex PCR, yet TCRdb's version contains in-frame clones alone and is incomplete. The sample records about 89,000 clones, roughly 80% being singletons. The V call is TRBV6-5, the J call TRBJ2-2, with a possible D match to TRBD2 (6 bases). The sequenced sample was peripheral blood. This sequence was found in a human donor in a cohort sampled during active COVID-19. CDR3 nucleotide sequence: TGTGCCAGCAGTTACGTGCGGGGGAACACCGGGGAGCTGTTTTTT. Its protein is CASSYVRGNTGELFF.